A single sample gave rise to the 31 T cell receptor beta chains below, sequenced in a study of blood T cell repertoires in COVID-19. Repertoires were generated with immunoSEQ multiplex PCR, while TCRdb's copy carries only in-frame clones and drops some. There are roughly 260,000 clones in the sample; 85% to 90% occur only once, and 3.7% lies in the top ten. The sequencing sample was made of peripheral blood. The receptors were sampled from a woman aged 40 to 49 with acute or convalescent COVID-19.

In the case of this clone: Other DNA sequences in the same sample also yield this CDR3. The gene calls are TRBV5-4 and TRBJ2-6; possible D gene TRBD2, 5 bases. There are 15 residues in the CDR3. The V gene's germline CDR1 is SGHNT and CDR2 YYREEE (reference sequence). The V end was cut by 0 bases, the J end by 1 base, with 5 bases between. In DNA, the CDR3 is TGTGCCAGCAGCTTGGGAGGGTCTGGGGCCAACGTCCTGACTTTC. It encodes CASSLGGSGANVLTF.

This rearrangement joins TRBV5-6 to TRBJ1-2; D may be TRBD1 (6 bases). Trimming cost V 6 bases and J 5 bases, with 14 bases left between them. The CDR3 covers 13 residues. Germline CDR1 SGHDT, CDR2 YYEEEE. The CDR3 region has the DNA TGTGCCAGCAACAAGGGGGACGTATATGGCTACACCTTC. Protein sequence: CASNKGDVYGYTF. Using reference TRBV5-6 and TRBJ1-2 for the parts outside the CDR3, the full variable domain is DAGVTQSPTHLIKTRGQQVTLRCSPKSGHDTVSWYQQALGQGPQFIFQYYEEEERQRGNFPDRFSGHQFPNYSSELNVNALLLGDSALYLCASNKGDVYGYTFGSGTRLTVV.

The CDR3 region is CASSLEPGITDTQYF. The CDR3 bases are TGCGCCAGCAGCTTGGAACCAGGGATCACAGATACGCAGTATTTT. The V call is TRBV5-1, the J call TRBJ2-3, with D possibly matching TRBD1 (5 bases). V was trimmed by 0 bases and J by 2 bases, leaving 10 bases between them. Germline V lookup: CDR1 SGHRS, CDR2 YFSETQ. The CDR3 loop spans 15 amino acids.

The genes are TRBV4-1 and TRBJ2-5, with D perhaps matching TRBD1 (5 bases). This CDR3 is built from 14 residues. CDR1 is MGHRA, CDR2 YSYEKL, per germline. Trimming shortened V by 0 bases and J by 1 base, and 6 bases separated the two germline ends. CDR3 sequence reads: CASSQDGAQETQYF. In DNA form, the CDR3 reads TGCGCCAGCAGCCAAGATGGGGCCCAAGAGACCCAGTACTTC.

As for this clone: Other DNA sequences of this sample code for an identical CDR3. This chain connects TRBV20-1 to TRBJ1-1; a possible D gene is TRBD1 (6 bases). This CDR3 region has 11 residues. V was clipped by 7 bases and J by 3 bases, with 9 bases between them. CDR1 is DFQATT, CDR2 SNEGSKA, per germline (reference sequence). The CDR3 region is CSGRGDTEAFF. The CDR3 DNA reads TGCAGTGGCAGGGGTGACACTGAAGCTTTCTTT.

The rearrangement links TRBV7-9 to TRBJ2-1; 11 positions match TRBD1. CDR1 is SEHNR, CDR2 FQNEAQ, per germline (reference sequence). The CDR3 is 16 amino acids. J was trimmed by 1 base and V by 5 bases; bases with no gene match: 4. The CDR3 spells CASSEDRGLSYNEQFF. DNA of the CDR3: TGTGCCAGCAGCGAGGACAGGGGGCTGTCCTACAATGAGCAGTTCTTC.

The chain has TRBV11-2 and TRBJ1-2; D gene ambiguous. This CDR3 has 13 amino acids. Trimming stripped 3 bases from V and 2 bases from J, with 7 bases between. Germline values: CDR1 SGHAT, CDR2 FQNNGV. The CDR3 bases are TGTGCCAGCAGCTTCTCACTAAACTATGGCTACACCTTC. Translation: CASSFSLNYGYTF.

The chain combines TRBV15 with TRBJ1-5; D call uncertain. V shed 3 bases and J shed 3 bases, with 3 bases lying between them. CDR1 and CDR2 (germline): LNHNV, YYDKDF (reference sequence). The CDR3 sequence is 12 residues long. The CDR3 sequence is CATSSVNQPQHF. Here the CDR3 DNA reads TGTGCCACCAGCAGCGTCAATCAGCCCCAGCATTTT.

This clone was seen just once. The chain has TRBV15 and TRBJ1-3; tentative D call: TRBD1 (5 bases). The CDR3 is 13 residues long. Germline V gene data show CDR1 as LNHNV and CDR2 as YYDKDF (reference sequence). V lost 6 bases and J 5 bases, leaving 11 bases between the germline ends. CDR3 amino acids: CATRGGSRNTIYF. CDR3 sequence (DNA): TGTGCCACCAGGGGGGGATCTAGAAACACCATATATTTT.

J is TRBJ2-7 and V is TRBV10-1; D remains unclear. The CDR3 totals 15 residues. Trimming took 2 bases from V and 0 from J, leaving 11 bases between them. Germline CDR1 and CDR2: WNHNN and SYGVQD (reference sequence). The chain's CDR3 is CASSERLESSYEQYV. CDR3 DNA: TGCGCCAGCAGTGAGCGCCTGGAGAGCTCCTACGAGCAGTACGTC.

This sequence joins TRBV14 and TRBJ1-2, with 7 bases matching TRBD1. V shed 0 bases, J shed 3 bases, and the junction held 4 bases outside the gene matches. Germline V gene data show CDR1 as SGHDN and CDR2 as FVKESK. The CDR3 consists of 15 residues. CDR3 loop: CASSQEGGEDYGYTF. CDR3 bases: TGTGCCAGCAGCCAAGAAGGGGGCGAGGACTATGGCTACACCTTC.

This chain uses TRBV19 with TRBJ1-2; D is perhaps TRBD1 (5 bases). Trimming removed 5 bases at V and 0 bases at J, with 22 bases between. The germline CDR1 and CDR2 sequences are LNHDA and SQIVND (reference sequence). CDR3 length: 18 residues. In DNA, the CDR3 is TGTGCCAGTAGTGACCCCCGGGACTCCATTTCAGCTAACTATGGCTACACCTTC. This sequence encodes CASSDPRDSISANYGYTF.

CDR3 nucleotides: TGCGCCAGCAGCCAAATGACAGGCGGCGGTCGTTCACCCCTCCACTTT. Translating gives CASSQMTGGGRSPLHF. This sequence joins TRBV4-1 and TRBJ1-6; maybe TRBD1 (6 bases). The CDR3 contains 16 residues. CDR1 MGHRA and CDR2 YSYEKL come from the germline V gene. V lost 2 bases, J lost 9 bases, and 17 bases lay in between.

The chain couples TRBV6-1 to TRBJ1-3, with D maybe TRBD1 (6 bases). The CDR3 is made up of 16 amino acids. The germline V gene encodes CDR1 MNHNS and CDR2 SASEGT. The V end lost 4 bases, the J end lost 0 bases, and 13 bases lay between the germline ends. CDR3 amino acids: CASSVAVDSSGNTIYF. The CDR3 region has the DNA TGTGCCAGCAGTGTAGCCGTGGACAGCTCTGGAAACACCATATATTTT.

This chain links TRBV2 with TRBJ2-4; TRBD1 is a possible D gene (5 bases). V was pared by 3 bases and J by 9 bases, with 9 bases between. The CDR3 runs 12 residues. CDR1 is SNHLY, CDR2 FYNNEI, per germline. For the CDR3, the DNA is TGTGCCAGCAGTGAGGGTCAGGGCATTCAGTACTTC. Protein product: CASSEGQGIQYF.

Concerning this clone itself: Other DNA sequences in the same sample also yield this CDR3. The chain links TRBV7-2 to TRBJ2-1; 11 bases are shared with TRBD2. Germline values: CDR1 SGHTA, CDR2 FQGNSA. Trimming cost V 5 bases and J 6 bases; bases outside gene matches: 3. This CDR3 is built from 14 residues. As DNA, the CDR3 is TGTGCCAGCAGCCTGGGGACTAGCGGCAATGAGCAGTTCTTC. Encoded protein: CASSLGTSGNEQFF.

V usage is TRBV19 and J usage is TRBJ1-3, with TRBD1 matching over 8 bases. In germline, CDR1 is LNHDA, CDR2 SQIVND (reference sequence). V gave up 4 bases and J gave up 2 bases; unmatched junction bases: 1. This CDR3 is 14 amino acids long. CDR3 sequence reads: CASSTRGPGNTIYF. The CDR3 DNA reads as TGTGCCAGTAGTACCAGGGGGCCTGGAAACACCATATATTTT. The full variable domain, completed using reference TRBV19 and TRBJ1-3, is DGGITQSPKYLFRKEGQNVTLSCEQNLNHDAMYWYRQDPGQGLRLIYYSQIVNDFQKGDIAEGYSVSREKKESFPLTVTSAQKNPTAFYLCASSTRGPGNTIYFGEGSWLTVV.

The chain employs TRBV6-4 and TRBJ2-3; 12 nucleotides agree with TRBD2. After removal of 9 bases from V and 0 bases from J, the junction contained 16 bases not matched to a gene. The germline CDR1 and CDR2 sequences are MRHNA and SNTAGT. The CDR3 consists of 19 residues. CDR3 bases: TGTGCCAGTCACCACCTCGAGACTAGCGGGGGCATGAGCACAGATACGCAGTATTTT. It specifies CASHHLETSGGMSTDTQYF.

The rearrangement uses TRBV5-8 and TRBJ2-2; D is unclear. The CDR3 sequence is 14 residues long. V dropped 0 bases and J dropped 0 bases, with 3 bases sitting between them. The germline V gene encodes CDR1 SGHTS and CDR2 YDEGEE. The chain's CDR3 is CASSLVANTGELFF. The CDR3, as DNA: TGTGCCAGCAGCTTGGTAGCGAACACCGGGGAGCTGTTTTTT.

The chain employs TRBV5-5 and TRBJ1-4; D possibly corresponds to TRBD1 (5 bases). The CDR3 totals 17 residues. CDR1 and CDR2 from the germline V gene are SGHKS and YYEKEE (reference sequence). V lost 2 bases to trimming and J lost 10 bases, with 24 bases between them. DNA of the CDR3: TGTGCCAGCAGCTTCGAAGGAAGTGGGGCCCTCCCGCGAAAACTGTTTTTT. Translated: CASSFEGSGALPRKLFF.

This clone was detected only once. The J gene is TRBJ1-2, the V gene TRBV7-3; the match to TRBD1 covers 9 bases. V lost 6 bases to trimming and J lost 4 bases; unmatched junction nucleotides: 6. Germline V gene data show CDR1 as SGHTA and CDR2 as FQGTGA. The CDR3 consists of 14 residues. CDR3 amino acids: CASSTGGSRYGYTF. Here the CDR3 DNA reads TGTGCCAGCAGTACAGGGGGCTCGCGCTATGGCTACACCTTC.

The chain joins TRBV6-6 to TRBJ1-5; D gene ambiguous. The length of the CDR3 is 14 residues. The V end lost 7 bases, the J end lost 7 bases, and 17 bases lay between the germline ends. Looked up from germline, CDR1 is MNHNY and CDR2 is SVGAGI (reference sequence). CDR3 DNA sequence: TGTGCCAGCACCTCGGGGAGGGTCGTGCAGCCCCAGCATTTT. Translating it yields CASTSGRVVQPQHF.

The chain carries TRBV30 and TRBJ1-2; no clear D gene. The ends were cut back, 3 bases at V and 5 bases at J, with 10 bases in the middle. The V gene's germline CDR1 is GTSNPN and CDR2 SVGIG (reference sequence). The CDR3 sequence is 12 residues long. In DNA, the CDR3 is TGTGCCTGGAGACGAGTAACGTATGGCTACACCTTC. Amino acids: CAWRRVTYGYTF.

The V and J genes are TRBV10-3 and TRBJ1-2, with D unresolved. The CDR3 has 14 residues. V lost 2 bases and J lost 2, with 9 bases in between. Germline CDR1 is ENHRY and CDR2 is SYGVKD. The CDR3 DNA follows: TGTGCCATCAGTGAGGTAGCCAGAAACTATGGCTACACCTTC. It is translated as CAISEVARNYGYTF.

The genes are TRBV30 and TRBJ1-2, with a weak D call TRBD1 (5 bases). The CDR3 spans 15 residues. V was pared by 0 bases and J by 4 bases, with 15 bases between. CDR1 is GTSNPN and CDR2 is SVGIG in the germline V gene (reference sequence). In DNA form, the CDR3 reads TGTGCCTGGAGTGTATCGGGGGGGTATCGCTATGGCTACACCTTC. This sequence encodes CAWSVSGGYRYGYTF.

J is TRBJ1-5 and V is TRBV4-1; perhaps TRBD1 as D (5 bases). CDR1 and CDR2 (germline): MGHRA, YSYEKL. Deletions cut 0 bases from V and 0 bases from J, with 18 bases between. This CDR3 region has 19 residues. The CDR3 nucleotides read TGCGCCAGCAGCCAAGACATCATTAAGGGGCGGAGTAGCAATCAGCCCCAGCATTTT. The encoded protein is CASSQDIIKGRSSNQPQHF.

To note about this clone: At the DNA level, this CDR3 is encoded by other sequences in the same sample as well. This chain joins TRBV28 and TRBJ1-2; a possible D gene is TRBD1 (5 bases). The V gene's germline CDR1 is MDHEN and CDR2 SYDVKM. The CDR3 contains 12 residues. The germline V and J ends were trimmed by 2 bases and 5 bases, with 6 bases remaining between them. The CDR3 DNA follows: TGTGCCAGCAGTTTAGGGGGGTATGGCTACACCTTC. This gives the protein CASSLGGYGYTF.

This clone was counted a few times. V usage is TRBV3-1 (or the pseudogene TRBV3-2) and J usage is TRBJ1-2; weak D call: TRBD1 (6 bases). CDR3 length: 17 amino acids. CDR1 LGHDT and CDR2 YNNKEL come from the germline V gene (reference sequence). Trimming shortened V by 1 base and J by 5 bases, and 20 bases separated the two germline ends. The CDR3 DNA follows: TGTGCCAGCAGCCAAGTGATATTCAGAGGACAGTTATATGGCTACACCTTC. Amino acid sequence: CASSQVIFRGQLYGYTF.

This rearrangement joins TRBV10-3 to TRBJ1-5; TRBD1 might be the D (5 bases). Germline V gene data show CDR1 as ENHRY and CDR2 as SYGVKD. This CDR3 is built from 13 residues. V was cut by 11 bases and J by 5 bases, with 16 bases left in between. CDR3 residues: CAATKGRDQPQHF. For the CDR3, the DNA is TGTGCCGCCACAAAGGGCAGGGATCAGCCCCAGCATTTT.

The V call is TRBV5-1, the J call TRBJ2-1; 7 bases fit TRBD1. This CDR3 has 16 residues. Germline V gene lookup returns CDR1 SGHRS and CDR2 YFSETQ. Losses at the gene ends were 0 bases for V and 4 bases for J; bases not matched to a gene: 7. The CDR3, as DNA: TGCGCCAGCAGCTTGGTACAGGGGATTCTATACAATGAGCAGTTCTTC. Amino acid sequence: CASSLVQGILYNEQFF.

The count of this clone is one. The chain couples TRBV10-2 to TRBJ1-2; 7 bases line up with TRBD1. The CDR3 runs to 13 residues. CDR1 is WSHSY and CDR2 is SAAADI in the germline V gene. J gave up 4 bases and V 7 bases, and 6 bases lay outside the gene matches. CDR3 in DNA: TGCGCCAGCACCCCGACAGGGTTCTATGGCTACACCTTC. This codes for CASTPTGFYGYTF.